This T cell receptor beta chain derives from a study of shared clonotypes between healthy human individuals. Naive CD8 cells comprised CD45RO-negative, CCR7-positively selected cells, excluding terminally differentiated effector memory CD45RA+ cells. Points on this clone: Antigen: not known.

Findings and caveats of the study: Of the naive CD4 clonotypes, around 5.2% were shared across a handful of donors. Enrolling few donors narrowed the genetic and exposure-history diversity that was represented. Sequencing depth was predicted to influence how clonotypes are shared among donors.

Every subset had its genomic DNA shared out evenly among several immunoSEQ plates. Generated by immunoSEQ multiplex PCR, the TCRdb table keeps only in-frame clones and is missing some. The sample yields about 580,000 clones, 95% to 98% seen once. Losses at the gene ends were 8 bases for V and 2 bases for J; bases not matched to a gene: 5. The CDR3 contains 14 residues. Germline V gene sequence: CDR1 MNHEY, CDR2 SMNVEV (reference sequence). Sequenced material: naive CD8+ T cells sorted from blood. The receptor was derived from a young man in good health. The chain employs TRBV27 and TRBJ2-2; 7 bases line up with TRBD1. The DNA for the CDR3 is TGTGCCAGCGGCTACAGGGGAAACACCGGGGAGCTGTTTTTT. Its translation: CASGYRGNTGELFF.